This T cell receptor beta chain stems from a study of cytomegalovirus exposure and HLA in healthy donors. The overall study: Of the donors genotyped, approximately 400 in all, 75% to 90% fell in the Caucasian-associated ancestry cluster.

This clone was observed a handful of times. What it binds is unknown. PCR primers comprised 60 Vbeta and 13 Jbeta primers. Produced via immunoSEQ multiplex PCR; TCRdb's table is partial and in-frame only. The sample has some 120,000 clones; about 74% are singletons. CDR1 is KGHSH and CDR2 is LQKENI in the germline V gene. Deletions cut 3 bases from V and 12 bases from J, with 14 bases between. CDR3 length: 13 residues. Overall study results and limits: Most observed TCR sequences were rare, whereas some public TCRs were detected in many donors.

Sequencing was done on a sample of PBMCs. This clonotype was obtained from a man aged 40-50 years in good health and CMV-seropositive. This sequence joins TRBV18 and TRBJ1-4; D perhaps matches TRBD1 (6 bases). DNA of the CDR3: TGTGCCAGCTCACCGGGGGCGGTCGCCGAACTGTTTTTT. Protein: CASSPGAVAELFF.